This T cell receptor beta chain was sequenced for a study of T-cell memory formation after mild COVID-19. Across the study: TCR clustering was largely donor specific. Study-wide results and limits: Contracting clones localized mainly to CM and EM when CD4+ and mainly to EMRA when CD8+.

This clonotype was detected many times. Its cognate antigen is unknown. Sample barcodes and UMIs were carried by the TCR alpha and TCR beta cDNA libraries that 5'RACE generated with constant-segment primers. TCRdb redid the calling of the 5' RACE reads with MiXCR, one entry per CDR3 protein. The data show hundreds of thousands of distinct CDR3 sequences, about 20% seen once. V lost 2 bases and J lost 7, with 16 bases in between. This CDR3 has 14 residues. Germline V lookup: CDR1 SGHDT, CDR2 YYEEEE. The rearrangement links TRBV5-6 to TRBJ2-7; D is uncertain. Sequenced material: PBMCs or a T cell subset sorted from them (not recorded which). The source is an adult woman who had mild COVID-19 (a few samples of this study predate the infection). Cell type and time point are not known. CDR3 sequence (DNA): TGTGCCAGCAGCTTTGGACGGTCTTCATTAGAGCAGTACTTC. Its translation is CASSFGRSSLEQYF.